This T cell receptor beta chain was sequenced for a study of T cell clonality in common variable immunodeficiency. Whole-study results and caveats: In common variable immunodeficiency, TCR beta chains reportedly carried fewer deletions and N-nucleotide insertions. What drives increased CVID clonality needs T cell subpopulation sequencing.

Generated by immunoSEQ multiplex PCR, the TCRdb table keeps only in-frame clones and is missing some. The repertoire consists of around 24,000 clones, none detected only once. CDR3 size: 19 residues. V shed 3 bases and J 5 bases; nucleotides not matched to a gene: 21. Germline V gene lookup returns CDR1 GTSNPN and CDR2 SVGIG (reference sequence). This clone has at least ten counts. Its specificity is unknown. Coverage ceases 3 residues before the CDR3 finishes, and the germline J gene fills in the end. Sequenced input: peripheral blood mononuclear cells. The gene calls are TRBV30 and TRBJ2-2; TRBD1 matches at 7 bases. This TCR was recovered from a human donor with common variable immunodeficiency. CDR3 amino acids: CAWSARPGQITFGTGELFF. The CDR3 DNA, read in part, is TGTGCCTGGAGCGCACGACCGGGACAGATTACATTTGGTACCGGGGAG. Looking up the rest from reference TRBV30 and TRBJ2-2 gives the full variable domain: SQTIHQWPATLVQPVGSPLSLECTVEGTSNPNLYWYRQAAGRGLQLLFYSVGIGQISSEVPQNLSASRPQDRQFILSSKKLLLSDSGFYLCAWSARPGQITFGTGELFFGEGSRLTVL.